A selection of T cell receptor beta chains follows, all from one sample in a study of T cell repertoires in cytomegalovirus infection. Via MiXCR, TCRdb re-called the reads, giving one row per CDR3 protein. The table lists about 400,000 distinct CDR3 sequences, roughly 20% of them singletons. The sequenced material came from PBMCs. All receptors derive from a human donor in good health (CMV status not recorded). Some clones in this sample may be carry-over from other donors' samples. Each CDR3 is given with its conserved first and last residue. D genes are given only for firm matches. Clone size, where shown, is once, few, many, or a class for clones that have expanded.

CDR3 protein	CDR3 DNA	J gene	V gene	clone size	D gene
CASSPEITSGRVADTQYF	TGTGCCAGCAGCCCTGAAATAACTAGCGGGAGGGTGGCAGATACGCAGTATTTT	TRBJ2-3	TRBV7-6	NA	TRBD2
CASNGGGINSPLHF	TGTGCCAGCAATGGGGGCGGTATTAATTCACCCCTCCACTTT	TRBJ1-6	TRBV25-1	NA	NA
CASSLLTGGSGYTF	TGTGCCAGCAGTTTATTGACAGGGGGCTCTGGCTACACCTTC	TRBJ1-2	TRBV28	NA	TRBD1
CASSMGAVLEPQHF	TGTGCCAGTAGTATGGGAGCGGTCTTGGAGCCCCAGCATTTT	TRBJ1-5	TRBV19	few	NA
CSARRTGGNQPQHF	TGCAGTGCTAGAAGGACAGGGGGCAATCAGCCCCAGCATTTT	TRBJ1-5	TRBV20-1	NA	TRBD1
CASRDSGNQPQHF	TGTGCCAGCAGGGACAGCGGCAATCAGCCCCAGCATTTT	TRBJ1-5	TRBV12-3/TRBV12-4	few	NA
CASSPRTGTTEQFF	TGTGCCAGCAGCCCCAGGACAGGGACGACTGAGCAGTTCTTC	TRBJ2-1	TRBV11-3	many	TRBD1
CSAGTQTGADTQYF	TGCAGTGCTGGAACCCAAACAGGGGCAGATACGCAGTATTTT	TRBJ2-3	TRBV20-1	few	TRBD1
CASSHDRNPGNTIYF	TGTGCCAGCTCACATGACCGAAACCCTGGAAACACCATATATTTT	TRBJ1-3	TRBV18	few	NA
CATSREPGYEQYF	TGTGCCACCAGCAGAGAACCAGGGTACGAGCAGTACTTC	TRBJ2-7	TRBV15	many	NA
CASSRADNEKLFF	TGTGCCAGCAGTCGGGCGGATAATGAAAAACTGTTTTTT	TRBJ1-4	TRBV6-6	NA	NA
CASSYAGGRTGELFF	TGTGCCAGCAGCTATGCAGGGGGGCGCACCGGGGAGCTGTTTTTT	TRBJ2-2	TRBV7-2	few	NA
CASMWIEGTDTQYF	TGTGCCAGCATGTGGATCGAGGGCACAGATACGCAGTATTTT	TRBJ2-3	TRBV7-8	many	NA
CASTQWEGAKNIQYF	TGTGCCAGCACCCAATGGGAAGGAGCCAAAAACATTCAGTACTTC	TRBJ2-4	TRBV28	NA	NA
CASSPGGGTETQYF	TGTGCCAGCAGCCCAGGGGGGGGTACGGAGACCCAGTACTTC	TRBJ2-5	TRBV7-2	NA	NA
CASTRLGRPAAFF	TGTGCCAGCACCCGGCTGGGCCGCCCGGCAGCTTTCTTT	TRBJ1-1	TRBV12-3/TRBV12-4	NA	NA
CASSQEGNGYTF	TGTGCCAGCAGCCAGGAGGGTAATGGCTACACCTTC	TRBJ1-2	TRBV11-2	NA	NA
CASSDLEGSYNEQFF	TGTGCCAGCAGCGACCTAGAGGGCTCCTACAATGAGCAGTTCTTC	TRBJ2-1	TRBV9	few	NA
CASSLVKGYYGYTF	TGTGCCAGCAGCTTAGTGAAGGGGTACTATGGCTACACCTTC	TRBJ1-2	TRBV11-2	NA	NA
CAIKKGPGQGAFLTETQYF	TGTGCCATCAAGAAGGGTCCGGGACAGGGGGCATTTTTGACGGAGACCCAGTACTTC	TRBJ2-5	TRBV10-3	NA	TRBD1
CASKQTGTIGQPQHF	TGTGCCAGCAAGCAAACCGGGACGATCGGTCAGCCCCAGCATTTT	TRBJ1-5	TRBV6-1	few	NA
CASSLMGTRDNEQFF	TGTGCCAGCAGCTTAATGGGGACTCGCGACAATGAGCAGTTCTTC	TRBJ2-1	TRBV7-2	many	NA
CASSLQVSGANVLTF	TGTGCCAGCAGTTTACAGGTCTCCGGGGCCAACGTCCTGACTTTC	TRBJ2-6	TRBV12-3/TRBV12-4	many	NA
CASSQGLAGGPGWDEQFF	TGCGCCAGCAGCCAAGGTCTAGCGGGAGGGCCGGGTTGGGATGAGCAGTTCTTC	TRBJ2-1	TRBV4-1	NA	TRBD2
CASSTGLAGGLEQFF	TGTGCCAGCAGCACTGGCCTAGCGGGGGGGCTTGAGCAGTTCTTC	TRBJ2-1	TRBV7-2	many	TRBD2
CASSPTSGSSYNEQFF	TGTGCCAGCAGCCCGACTAGCGGGAGCTCCTACAATGAGCAGTTCTTC	TRBJ2-1	TRBV7-2	many	TRBD2
CASMQETQYF	TGTGCCAGCATGCAAGAGACCCAGTACTTC	TRBJ2-5	TRBV7-6	NA	NA
CASSPFFSEKLFF	TGTGCCAGTAGTCCCTTCTTCAGCGAAAAACTGTTTTTT	TRBJ1-4	TRBV19	few	NA
CASSLSGGSQPQHF	TGTGCCAGCAGCTTATCGGGGGGTAGTCAGCCCCAGCATTTT	TRBJ1-5	TRBV7-2	many	NA
CASQGASGTGTQYF	TGTGCCAGCCAGGGGGCTAGCGGGACGGGTACGCAGTATTTT	TRBJ2-3	TRBV7-2	many	NA
CSAQGQGGTEAFF	TGCAGTGCCCAGGGACAGGGGGGGACTGAAGCTTTCTTT	TRBJ1-1	TRBV20-1	NA	TRBD1
CASSQSESFRLDSPLHF	TGCGCCAGCAGTCAATCGGAGAGTTTCCGATTGGATTCACCCCTCCACTTT	TRBJ1-6	TRBV23-1	NA	NA
CSASVRDRDYGYTF	TGCAGTGCTTCCGTTCGGGACAGAGATTATGGCTACACCTTC	TRBJ1-2	TRBV20-1	few	TRBD1
CASSIGLAGEQYF	TGTGCCAGCAGCATCGGTCTAGCGGGGGAGCAGTACTTC	TRBJ2-7	TRBV12-3/TRBV12-4	few	TRBD2
CASSLRWTDTGELFF	TGCGCCAGCAGCCTGAGGTGGACAGACACCGGGGAGCTGTTTTTT	TRBJ2-2	TRBV5-1	NA	NA
CASSLRRDRTEAFF	TGTGCCAGCAGTTTAAGAAGGGACCGGACTGAAGCTTTCTTT	TRBJ1-1	TRBV12-3/TRBV12-4	many	NA
CAITGGLYNEQFF	TGTGCCATCACTGGGGGACTCTACAATGAGCAGTTCTTC	TRBJ2-1	TRBV10-3	many	NA
CASSLGVDADTQYF	TGTGCCAGCAGTTTAGGCGTGGATGCAGATACGCAGTATTTT	TRBJ2-3	TRBV12-3/TRBV12-4	NA	NA
CASSTTGGQETQYF	TGTGCCAGTAGTACCACAGGGGGCCAAGAGACCCAGTACTTC	TRBJ2-5	TRBV19	few	TRBD1
CSASSAGGNEQFF	TGCAGTGCTAGTTCGGCGGGAGGCAATGAGCAGTTCTTC	TRBJ2-1	TRBV20-1	many	TRBD2
CASALYNEQFF	TGTGCCAGCGCGTTGTACAATGAGCAGTTCTTC	TRBJ2-1	TRBV6-1	NA	NA
CASSVTGILDNEQFF	TGTGCCAGCAGCGTAACCGGGATTCTTGACAATGAGCAGTTCTTC	TRBJ2-1	TRBV7-2	NA	NA
CARAAGTGVGRLETQYF	TGTGCCAGGGCCGCCGGGACAGGGGTTGGGCGGTTAGAGACCCAGTACTTC	TRBJ2-5	TRBV11-2	many	TRBD1
CASSPPGQGIGGYTF	TGTGCCAGCTCACCACCGGGACAGGGCATTGGCGGCTACACCTTC	TRBJ1-2	TRBV18	NA	TRBD1
CSAGAPATDTQYF	TGCAGTGCTGGGGCGCCAGCCACAGATACGCAGTATTTT	TRBJ2-3	TRBV20-1	NA	NA
CATSRGAGRVTDTQCF	TGTGCCACCAGCAGAGGGGCGGGGCGCGTCACAGATACGCAGTGTTTT	TRBJ2-3	TRBV15	NA	NA
CSCRGVPNEQFF	TGCAGTTGTAGGGGGGTCCCAAATGAGCAGTTCTTC	TRBJ2-1	TRBV20-1	NA	NA
CASSSTGFNEKLFF	TGTGCCAGCAGCTCGACAGGCTTTAATGAAAAACTGTTTTTT	TRBJ1-4	TRBV7-9	many	NA
CASGHLNTEAFF	TGTGCCAGCGGACACCTGAACACTGAAGCTTTCTTT	TRBJ1-1	TRBV2	NA	NA
CASSQDRGGGHTYEQYF	TGTGCCAGCAGCCAAGATCGGGGCGGGGGACACACCTACGAGCAGTACTTC	TRBJ2-7	TRBV4-2	NA	NA
CASSTFRGIPYNEQFF	TGTGCCAGTAGTACATTCAGGGGGATACCCTACAATGAGCAGTTCTTC	TRBJ2-1	TRBV19	few	TRBD1
CASSSTGYSPLHF	TGTGCCAGCAGTTCTACAGGCTATTCACCCCTCCACTTT	TRBJ1-6	TRBV7-9	many	NA
CASSGNDGADTQYF	TGTGCCAGCAGTGGAAATGACGGTGCAGATACGCAGTATTTT	TRBJ2-3	TRBV2	NA	NA
CASSLTGTGFSEQFF	TGCGCCAGCAGCCTCACCGGGACAGGGTTCTCTGAGCAGTTCTTC	TRBJ2-1	TRBV5-1	NA	TRBD1
CASSYSMAGDLDYEQYF	TGTGCCAGCAGTTACTCAATGGCCGGGGATCTCGACTACGAGCAGTACTTC	TRBJ2-7	TRBV6-5	many	NA
CASSYSGGTTEAFF	TGTGCCAGCAGTTACTCCGGGGGTACCACTGAAGCTTTCTTT	TRBJ1-1	TRBV6-6	few	NA
CASSDPGLAENEQFF	TGTGCCAGCAGCGATCCGGGACTAGCGGAAAATGAGCAGTTCTTC	TRBJ2-1	TRBV3-1	few	TRBD2